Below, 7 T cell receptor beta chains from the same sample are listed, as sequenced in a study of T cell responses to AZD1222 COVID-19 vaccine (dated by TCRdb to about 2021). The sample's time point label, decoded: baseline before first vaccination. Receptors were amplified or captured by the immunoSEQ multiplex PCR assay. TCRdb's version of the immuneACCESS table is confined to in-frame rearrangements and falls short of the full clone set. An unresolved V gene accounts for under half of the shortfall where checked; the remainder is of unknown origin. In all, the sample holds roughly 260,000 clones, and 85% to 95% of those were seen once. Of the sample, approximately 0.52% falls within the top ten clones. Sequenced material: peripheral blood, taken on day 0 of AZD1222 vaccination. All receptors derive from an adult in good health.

This CDR3 reads CASSLRQSTNEKLFF. CDR3 DNA: TGTGCCAGCAGCTTAAGACAGTCAACTAATGAAAAACTGTTTTTT. The chain has TRBV7-9 and TRBJ1-4; D is perhaps TRBD1 (5 bases). Germline-derived CDR1 and CDR2 are SEHNR and FQNEAQ (reference sequence). V dropped 2 bases and J dropped 0 bases, with 7 bases sitting between them. The CDR3 consists of 15 residues.

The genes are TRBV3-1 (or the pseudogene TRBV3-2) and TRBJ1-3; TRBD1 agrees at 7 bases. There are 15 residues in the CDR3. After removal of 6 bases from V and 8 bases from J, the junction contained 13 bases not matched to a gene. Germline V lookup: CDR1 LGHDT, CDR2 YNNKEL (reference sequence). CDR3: CASRPRGRRMDTIYF. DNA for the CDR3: TGTGCCAGCAGGCCGAGGGGGCGCCGGATGGACACCATATATTTT.

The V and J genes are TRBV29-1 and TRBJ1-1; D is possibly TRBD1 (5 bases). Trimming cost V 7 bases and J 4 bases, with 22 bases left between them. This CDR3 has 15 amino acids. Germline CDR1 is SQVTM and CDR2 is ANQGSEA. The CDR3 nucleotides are TGCAGCGCCGGGCCAGGGCCCCTTTCTACCACTGAAGCTTTCTTT. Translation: CSAGPGPLSTTEAFF.

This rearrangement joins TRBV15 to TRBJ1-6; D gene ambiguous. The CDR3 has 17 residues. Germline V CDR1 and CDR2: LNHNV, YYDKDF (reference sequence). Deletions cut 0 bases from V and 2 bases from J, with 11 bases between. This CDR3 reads CATSRDRLAPYNSPLHF. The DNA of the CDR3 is TGTGCCACCAGCAGAGATCGGCTGGCCCCCTATAATTCACCCCTCCACTTT.

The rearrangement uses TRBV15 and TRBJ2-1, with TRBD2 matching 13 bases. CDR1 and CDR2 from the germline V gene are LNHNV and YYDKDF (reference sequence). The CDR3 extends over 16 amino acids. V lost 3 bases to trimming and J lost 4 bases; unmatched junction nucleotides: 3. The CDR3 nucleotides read TGTGCCACCAGCAGGGCGGGACTAGCGGGATACAATGAGCAGTTCTTC. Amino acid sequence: CATSRAGLAGYNEQFF.

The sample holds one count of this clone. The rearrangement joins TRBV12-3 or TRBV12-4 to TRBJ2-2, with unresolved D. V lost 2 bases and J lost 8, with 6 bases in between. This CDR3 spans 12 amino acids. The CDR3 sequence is CASSLTGGELFF. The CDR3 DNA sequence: TGTGCCAGCAGTTTAACGGGTGGGGAGCTGTTTTTT.

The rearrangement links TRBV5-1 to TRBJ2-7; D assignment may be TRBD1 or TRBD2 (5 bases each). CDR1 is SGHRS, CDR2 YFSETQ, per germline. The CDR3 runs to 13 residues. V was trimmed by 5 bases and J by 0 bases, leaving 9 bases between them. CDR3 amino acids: CASRGDHSYEQYF. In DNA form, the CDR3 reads TGCGCCAGCAGGGGGGACCACTCCTACGAGCAGTACTTC.